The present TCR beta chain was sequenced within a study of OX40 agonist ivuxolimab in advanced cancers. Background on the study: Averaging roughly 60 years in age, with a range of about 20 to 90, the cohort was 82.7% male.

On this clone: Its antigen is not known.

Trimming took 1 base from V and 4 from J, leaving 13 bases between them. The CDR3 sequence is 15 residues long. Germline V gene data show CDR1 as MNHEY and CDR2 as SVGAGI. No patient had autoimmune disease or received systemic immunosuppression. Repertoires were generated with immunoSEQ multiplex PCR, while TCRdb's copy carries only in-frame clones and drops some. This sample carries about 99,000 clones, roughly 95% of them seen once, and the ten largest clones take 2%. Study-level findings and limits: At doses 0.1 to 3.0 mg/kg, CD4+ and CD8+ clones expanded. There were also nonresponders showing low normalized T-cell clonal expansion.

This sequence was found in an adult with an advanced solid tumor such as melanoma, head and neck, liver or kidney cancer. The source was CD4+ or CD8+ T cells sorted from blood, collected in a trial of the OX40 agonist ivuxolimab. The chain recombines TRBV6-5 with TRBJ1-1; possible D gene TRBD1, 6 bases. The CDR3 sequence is CASSYFLGGRTEAFF. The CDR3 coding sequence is TGTGCCAGCAGTTACTTTTTGGGGGGCCGCACTGAAGCTTTCTTT.